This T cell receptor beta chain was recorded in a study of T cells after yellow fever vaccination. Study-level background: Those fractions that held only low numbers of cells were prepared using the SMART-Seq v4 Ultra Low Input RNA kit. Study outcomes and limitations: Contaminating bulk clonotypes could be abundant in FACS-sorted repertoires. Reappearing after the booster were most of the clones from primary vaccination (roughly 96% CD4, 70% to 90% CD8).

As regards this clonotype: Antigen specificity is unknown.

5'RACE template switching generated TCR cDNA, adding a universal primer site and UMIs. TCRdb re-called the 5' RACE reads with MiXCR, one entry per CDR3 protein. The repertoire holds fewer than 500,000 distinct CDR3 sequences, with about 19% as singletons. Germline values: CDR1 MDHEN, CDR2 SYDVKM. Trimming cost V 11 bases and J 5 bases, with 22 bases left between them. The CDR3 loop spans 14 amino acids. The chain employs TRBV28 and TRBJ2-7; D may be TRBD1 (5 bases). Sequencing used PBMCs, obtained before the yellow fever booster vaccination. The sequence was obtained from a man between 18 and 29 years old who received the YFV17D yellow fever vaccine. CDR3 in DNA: TGTGCCCGTGCCGGAGCAGGGAACGGCCACGAGCAGTACGTC. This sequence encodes CARAGAGNGHEQYV.